The 19 T cell receptor beta chains presented below share a single source sample, sequenced in a study of T-cell reconstitution after alpha-beta-depleted transplantation in children. TCRbeta library preparation incorporated unique molecular identifiers. TCRdb re-analysed the PCR reads in MiXCR, keeping a single row per CDR3 protein. The data contain some 200,000 distinct CDR3 sequences, about 7% of them seen just once; the ten biggest clones take up roughly 6%. This specimen was PBMCs, taken before TCRalphabeta/CD19-depleted stem cell transplant. The receptors originated from a boy aged 2-15 years with acute lymphoblastic leukemia, due to receive a stem cell transplant.

The chain carries TRBV3-1 and TRBJ1-5, with 7 positions matching TRBD1. With 0 bases clipped from V and 5 bases from J, the junction kept 4 bases outside the gene matches. Germline loops: CDR1 LGHDT, CDR2 YNNKEL (reference sequence). The CDR3 length is 15 residues. The CDR3 protein is CASSQDRGRDQPQHF. DNA for the CDR3: TGTGCCAGCAGCCAAGACAGGGGGAGGGATCAGCCCCAGCATTTT.

This clonotype was counted once. CDR3 residues: CAICFSFGFGGSNEKLFF. DNA of the CDR3: TGTGCCATCTGTTTTAGTTTCGGTTTTGGGGGGTCTAATGAAAAACTGTTTTTT. The V gene is TRBV2, the J gene TRBJ1-4; a possible D gene is TRBD1 (5 bases). CDR3 length: 18 amino acids. CDR1 and CDR2 from the germline V gene are SNHLY and FYNNEI. Deletions cut 10 bases from V and 3 bases from J, with 27 bases between.

This clonotype was found a few times. The chain couples TRBV27 to TRBJ2-7; D possibly corresponds to TRBD1 (6 bases). V lost 10 bases and J 4 bases, leaving 20 bases between the germline ends. The CDR3 consists of 14 residues. From germline, CDR1 is MNHEY and CDR2 SMNVEV (reference sequence). Here the CDR3 DNA reads TGTGCCACCGCGCCACAGGGATTCGGTTACGAGCAGTACTTC. Protein product: CATAPQGFGYEQYF.

This clonotype was recorded a few times. The rearrangement links TRBV7-9 to TRBJ2-7; D gene unclear. Trimming removed 3 bases at V and 6 bases at J, with 9 bases between. The CDR3 spans 12 residues. CDR1 SEHNR and CDR2 FQNEAQ come from the germline V gene (reference sequence). The CDR3 here is CASSFSDAEQYF. For the CDR3, the DNA is TGTGCCAGCAGCTTTTCCGACGCCGAGCAGTACTTC.

The sample holds many counts of this clonotype. The chain joins TRBV6-2 or TRBV6-3 to TRBJ2-1, with 9 bases aligning to TRBD2. The CDR3 sequence is 15 residues long. Germline assignment: CDR1 MNHEY and CDR2 SVGEGT. V was pared by 6 bases and J by 6 bases, with 9 bases of the junction left unmatched. The CDR3 protein is CASRRQRGAINEQFF. In DNA form, the CDR3 reads TGTGCCAGCAGACGACAGCGGGGGGCCATCAATGAGCAGTTCTTC.

As to this clonotype: The junction and the germline gene differ at one end; a read error may be behind it. V is TRBV20-1 and J is TRBJ1-1; 7 bases match TRBD1. The CDR3 runs 11 residues. Germline CDR1 reads DFQATT; CDR2 reads SNEGSKA (reference sequence). CDR3 in amino acids: CSASPGGEVFF. The CDR3 DNA reads as TGCAGTGCTAGCCCAGGGGGTGAAGTTTTCTTT.

This clonotype was detected ten times or more. The V gene is TRBV5-1, the J gene TRBJ2-1; 8 bases are shared with TRBD2. J lost 6 bases, V lost 6 bases, and 5 bases had no gene match. Germline V lookup: CDR1 SGHRS, CDR2 YFSETQ. CDR3 length: 13 residues. The CDR3 loop reads CASTREGGNEQFF. DNA of the CDR3: TGCGCCAGCACACGGGAGGGGGGCAATGAGCAGTTCTTC.

This clonotype occurred many times. The chain is built from TRBV12-3 or TRBV12-4 and TRBJ1-2, with a weak D call TRBD1 (5 bases). The V and J ends lost 2 bases and 8 bases respectively, with 12 bases between them. The CDR3 has 13 amino acids. The CDR3: CASSLPGRAGYTF. The CDR3 coding sequence is TGTGCCAGCAGTTTACCAGGCAGGGCCGGCTACACCTTC.

This clonotype was observed at least ten times. The chain recombines TRBV7-9 with TRBJ2-7; 9 bases align to TRBD1. J gave up 0 bases and V 5 bases, and 11 bases lay outside the gene matches. CDR1 and CDR2 (germline): SEHNR, FQNEAQ (reference sequence). The CDR3 covers 17 residues. The CDR3 reads CASSQFPGTGTSYEQYF. Written as DNA, the CDR3 is TGTGCCAGCAGCCAGTTCCCCGGGACAGGGACCTCCTACGAGCAGTACTTC.

This clonotype was seen repeatedly, ten times or more. The chain joins TRBV20-1 to TRBJ2-5, with D perhaps TRBD1 (5 bases). This CDR3 region has 12 residues. The V gene's germline CDR1 is DFQATT and CDR2 SNEGSKA (reference sequence). The CDR3 DNA is TGCAGCCCAAGACAGCACAGAGAGACCCAGTACTTC. The encoded protein is CSPRQHRETQYF.

At least ten counts were recorded for this clonotype. The V and J genes are TRBV2 and TRBJ1-4; 7 nucleotides align to TRBD1. CDR3 length equals 14 residues. Germline V gives CDR1 SNHLY, CDR2 FYNNEI. Unmatched junction bases numbered 9, after V lost 6 bases and J lost 8 bases. Here the CDR3 reads CASSAGTVSEKLFF. The CDR3 DNA reads TGTGCCAGCAGCGCCGGGACAGTTAGCGAAAAACTGTTTTTT.

This clonotype was detected ten times or more. The chain is built from TRBV11-2 and TRBJ1-5; 8 nucleotides line up with TRBD1. Germline lookup yields CDR1 SGHAT and CDR2 FQNNGV. J lost 6 bases, V lost 1 base, and 5 bases had no gene match. The CDR3 is made up of 15 amino acids. CDR3 protein: CASSLGPGGFQPQHF. CDR3 bases: TGTGCCAGCAGCTTAGGGCCAGGGGGCTTTCAGCCCCAGCATTTT.

This clonotype has just a few counts. The CDR3 protein is CASSPDRSRVRGYTF. DNA for the CDR3: TGCGCCAGCAGCCCGGACAGGAGCCGTGTTCGCGGCTACACCTTC. The chain combines TRBV5-1 with TRBJ1-2; 7 bases line up with TRBD1. Germline V gene lookup returns CDR1 SGHRS and CDR2 YFSETQ. Trimming took 4 bases from V and 8 from J; bases not matched to a gene: 14. The CDR3 spans 15 residues.

This clonotype appeared many times. The chain couples TRBV9 to TRBJ2-7, with TRBD1 matching over 10 bases. CDR1 is SGDLS and CDR2 is YYNGEE in the germline V gene. The J segment lost 4 bases and the V segment lost 3 bases, leaving 7 bases of the junction unmatched. CDR3 size: 15 residues. The CDR3 DNA reads TGTGCCAGCAGCGGGTCCAGACAGGGGGCATACGAGCAGTACTTC. Amino acids: CASSGSRQGAYEQYF.

This chain uses TRBV7-8 with TRBJ2-1; no clear D gene. There are 16 residues in the CDR3. The germline CDR1 and CDR2 sequences are SGHVS and FQNEAQ. V shed 10 bases and J shed 0 bases, with 19 bases lying between them. The CDR3 DNA is TGTGCCACCAAGCAAGTGGGCGCCCTCTCCTACAATGAGCAGTTCTTC. This codes for CATKQVGALSYNEQFF.

This clonotype has a count of ten or more. The chain couples TRBV5-6 to TRBJ1-1; no clear D. The germline CDR1 and CDR2 sequences are SGHDT and YYEEEE. This CDR3 spans 15 amino acids. V dropped 4 bases and J dropped 5 bases, with 18 bases sitting between them. The CDR3 DNA reads TGTGCCAGCAGCCCCTCGGGCGGGGTCGGGACTGAAGCTTTCTTT. Translated: CASSPSGGVGTEAFF.

The rearrangement links TRBV28 to TRBJ2-1; D might be TRBD1 (6 bases). The V end was cut by 7 bases, the J end by 6 bases, with 22 bases between. Germline loops: CDR1 MDHEN, CDR2 SYDVKM. The length of the CDR3 is 16 residues. The CDR3 reads CASTPGAGSWGNEQFF. CDR3 sequence (DNA): TGTGCCAGCACACCAGGGGCAGGGTCATGGGGCAATGAGCAGTTCTTC.

This clonotype was recorded many times. The V gene is TRBV7-2, the J gene TRBJ2-3; D unclear. Germline values: CDR1 SGHTA, CDR2 FQGNSA. The ends were cut back, 8 bases at V and 1 base at J, with 7 bases in the middle. The CDR3 runs 12 residues. The DNA for the CDR3 is TGTGCCAGCTACACAGGCACAGATACGCAGTATTTT. Protein: CASYTGTDTQYF.

Here the CDR3 reads CAWRGWIKDDGYTF. The DNA for the CDR3 is TGTGCCTGGAGAGGTTGGATAAAGGATGATGGCTACACCTTC. The V gene is TRBV30, the J gene TRBJ1-2; D is uncertain. V gave up 3 bases and J gave up 6 bases, with 17 bases separating them. The CDR3 has 14 residues. In germline, CDR1 is GTSNPN, CDR2 SVGIG (reference sequence).